The 28 T cell receptor beta chains reported below all come from one sample, sequenced in a study of shared T cell receptors in the human thymus. This table comes from immunoSEQ multiplex PCR, and its TCRdb copy is limited to in-frame clones, with some not included. This sample yields almost 550,000 clones, of which around 82% are seen a single time; around 0.012% belongs to the top ten. These records were also assigned to another study, of human thymus T cells.

Sequencing was done on a sample of thymocytes. The receptors here all came from a boy less than two years old with a congenital heart defect.

The chain uses TRBV4-3 and TRBJ2-7; tentative D call: TRBD2 (5 bases). V shed 0 bases and J shed 3 bases, with 18 bases lying between them. This CDR3 has 17 residues. Germline CDR1 reads LGHNA; CDR2 reads YSLEER. CDR3 in amino acids: CASSQDATRVRFYEQYF. The CDR3 DNA reads as TGCGCCAGCAGCCAAGATGCGACGCGGGTTAGATTCTACGAGCAGTACTTC.

This chain uses TRBV19 with TRBJ2-7, with 13 nucleotides matching TRBD2. Germline values: CDR1 LNHDA, CDR2 SQIVND (reference sequence). V trimming: 5 bases; J trimming: 4 bases; junction bases outside the gene matches: 2. The CDR3 runs 14 residues. The CDR3 here is CASSEGLAGYEQYF. DNA for the CDR3: TGTGCCAGTAGTGAGGGACTAGCGGGATACGAGCAGTACTTC.

This chain uses TRBV6-1 with TRBJ2-7; D gene unclear. Trimming took 4 bases from V and 2 from J, leaving 24 bases between them. This CDR3 has 18 amino acids. CDR1 is MNHNS and CDR2 is SASEGT in the germline V gene. The CDR3 region is CASSGPGSPVALAYEQYF. CDR3 coding DNA: TGTGCCAGCAGTGGCCCCGGGTCCCCGGTGGCCCTGGCCTACGAGCAGTACTTC.

This chain connects TRBV9 to TRBJ2-1; 8 bases match TRBD2. The CDR3 runs to 16 residues. Germline CDR1 is SGDLS and CDR2 is YYNGEE. The V segment lost 0 bases and the J segment 0 bases; nucleotides outside the gene matches: 2. The CDR3 DNA reads as TGTGCCAGCAGCGTAGTCGGGAGGGTCTCCTACAATGAGCAGTTCTTC. Translation gives CASSVVGRVSYNEQFF.

The V and J genes are TRBV28 and TRBJ2-5; the D gene is possibly TRBD1 (6 bases). Germline V gives CDR1 MDHEN, CDR2 SYDVKM. V shed 4 bases and J shed 7 bases, with 16 bases lying between them. The CDR3 is 14 amino acids. CDR3 region: CASSSTGEVGTQYF. The CDR3 DNA sequence: TGTGCCAGCAGTTCGACAGGTGAGGTCGGGACCCAGTACTTC.

This rearrangement joins TRBV27 to TRBJ2-2; D gene uncertain. CDR3 length equals 15 residues. V lost 3 bases and J 0 bases, leaving 8 bases between the germline ends. Germline CDR1 MNHEY, CDR2 SMNVEV (reference sequence). Here the CDR3 reads CASSFSRANTGELFF. The CDR3 bases are TGTGCCAGCAGTTTTAGCCGCGCGAACACCGGGGAGCTGTTTTTT.

The genes are TRBV15 and TRBJ2-1, with D possibly matching TRBD2 (6 bases). The CDR3 has 16 residues. Germline CDR1 reads LNHNV; CDR2 reads YYDKDF (reference sequence). V shed 0 bases and J shed 0 bases, with 9 bases lying between them. The CDR3 DNA reads as TGTGCCACCAGCAGAGAGCTCGGGAGCTCCTACAATGAGCAGTTCTTC. This translates into CATSRELGSSYNEQFF.

This chain links TRBV7-2 with TRBJ2-7, with 7 positions matching TRBD2. The CDR3 length is 14 residues. The ends lost 7 bases at V and 5 bases at J; junction bases unmatched: 11. Germline values: CDR1 SGHTA, CDR2 FQGNSA. The CDR3 spells CASTIWGGSHEQYF. The CDR3 coding sequence is TGTGCCAGCACCATTTGGGGGGGGAGCCACGAGCAGTACTTC.

This rearrangement joins TRBV4-3 to TRBJ1-3; D is unresolved. V was cut by 0 bases and J by 1 base, with 7 bases left in between. Per germline, CDR1 LGHNA and CDR2 YSLEER. The CDR3 has 15 amino acids. This chain's CDR3 is CASSQDLRSGNTIYF. CDR3 coding DNA: TGCGCCAGCAGCCAAGATCTGCGTTCTGGAAACACCATATATTTT.

V usage is TRBV28 and J usage is TRBJ1-5, with D tentatively TRBD1 (5 bases). This CDR3 has 16 amino acids. Trimming removed 2 bases at V and 6 bases at J, with 17 bases between. Looked up from germline, CDR1 is MDHEN and CDR2 is SYDVKM. In DNA, the CDR3 is TGTGCCAGCAGTTTAGGAGGGAGGCAGGGCCGTCAGCCCCAGCATTTT. Its translation is CASSLGGRQGRQPQHF.

This clone has just one count. This rearrangement joins TRBV5-6 to TRBJ2-7, with D tentatively TRBD1 (5 bases). V lost 2 bases and J 7 bases, leaving 10 bases between the germline ends. Germline V gene data show CDR1 as SGHDT and CDR2 as YYEEEE. The CDR3 sequence is 12 residues long. As DNA, the CDR3 is TGTGCCAGCAGCTTAAAGGGGTATGAGCAGTACTTC. This translates into CASSLKGYEQYF.

The chain is built from TRBV4-1 and TRBJ2-5; D gene uncertain. The germline V and J ends were trimmed by 4 bases and 5 bases, with 14 bases remaining between them. Germline V lookup: CDR1 MGHRA, CDR2 YSYEKL. The CDR3 is 14 amino acids. This CDR3 reads CASSPRYPRETQYF. The CDR3 nucleotides are TGCGCCAGCAGCCCTAGGTACCCTAGGGAGACCCAGTACTTC.

The chain has TRBV28 and TRBJ2-1; weak D call: TRBD1 (5 bases). CDR1 is MDHEN and CDR2 is SYDVKM in the germline V gene. The CDR3 extends over 15 amino acids. The V end was cut by 4 bases, the J end by 3 bases, with 13 bases between. The CDR3, as DNA: TGTGCCAGCAGTTCCAAAGGGGAAGTCTACAATGAGCAGTTCTTC. Its protein is CASSSKGEVYNEQFF.

V usage is TRBV27 and J usage is TRBJ1-4, with a weak D call TRBD1 (6 bases). V lost 4 bases and J 4 bases, leaving 16 bases between the germline ends. Germline values: CDR1 MNHEY, CDR2 SMNVEV (reference sequence). This CDR3 has 16 residues. CDR3 sequence: CASSWRGGFGNEKLFF. CDR3 DNA sequence: TGTGCCAGCAGTTGGAGGGGGGGCTTCGGTAATGAAAAACTGTTTTTT.

The rearrangement links TRBV21-1 to TRBJ2-7; TRBD2 was called by the table and not checked on the DNA. TRBV21-1 is flagged as a pseudogene. The CDR3 extends over 16 amino acids. CDR3 coding DNA: TGTGCCAGCAGCTATGGGAGGTGGGGCTCCGTCTACGAGCAGTACTTC. It is translated as CASSYGRWGSVYEQYF.

This sequence joins TRBV6-1 and TRBJ2-1; D gene ambiguous. This CDR3 spans 14 amino acids. The V end was cut by 7 bases, the J end by 7 bases, with 17 bases between. Germline-derived CDR1 and CDR2 are MNHNS and SASEGT. The CDR3 region has the DNA TGTGCCAGCAAGCCGGCTAGGTGGTATAATGAGCAGTTCTTC. It specifies CASKPARWYNEQFF.

This rearrangement joins TRBV13 to TRBJ2-7; TRBD1 matches 7 bases. CDR1 and CDR2 (germline): PRHDT, FYEKMQ (reference sequence). V shed 5 bases and J 5 bases; nucleotides not matched to a gene: 15. The CDR3 consists of 16 residues. This CDR3 is CASSTHRGWGSDEQYF. The CDR3, as DNA: TGTGCCAGCAGCACCCACAGGGGATGGGGCTCGGACGAGCAGTACTTC.

The chain employs TRBV10-3 and TRBJ1-2, with 9 positions matching TRBD1. Trimming removed 6 bases from V and 4 bases from J; junction bases left unmatched: 0. The CDR3 contains 12 residues. Looked up from germline, CDR1 is ENHRY and CDR2 is SYGVKD. The CDR3, as DNA: TGTGCCATCAGGACAGGGGGCTATGGCTACACCTTC. Residues: CAIRTGGYGYTF.

The V gene is TRBV15, the J gene TRBJ2-1; TRBD2 matches 10 bases. This CDR3 spans 16 amino acids. Germline V gene data show CDR1 as LNHNV and CDR2 as YYDKDF (reference sequence). V lost 4 bases and J lost 2; bases outside the gene matches: 5. CDR3 sequence (DNA): TGTGCCACCAGCAAAGAAGGGACTAGCGCCTACAATGAGCAGTTCTTC. Amino acid sequence: CATSKEGTSAYNEQFF.

The chain links TRBV6-1 to TRBJ1-3; 10 bases fit TRBD1. Trimming cost V 4 bases and J 4 bases; bases outside gene matches: 4. The germline gives CDR1 MNHNS, CDR2 SASEGT. The CDR3 covers 15 residues. CDR3 DNA: TGTGCCAGCAGTGGGGGACAGGGGCCCGGAAACACCATATATTTT. It is translated as CASSGGQGPGNTIYF.

This chain uses TRBV5-8 with TRBJ2-1, with D possibly being TRBD2 (6 bases). V was trimmed by 4 bases and J by 7 bases, leaving 15 bases between them. Germline V gene lookup returns CDR1 SGHTS and CDR2 YDEGEE. The CDR3 covers 14 residues. CDR3: CASSADPRGNEQFF. CDR3 in DNA: TGTGCCAGCAGCGCGGACCCTCGGGGGAATGAGCAGTTCTTC.

This clone was recorded only once. V is TRBV28 and J is TRBJ2-5, with 7 bases that match TRBD1. Trimming at V came to 5 bases and at J to 1 base, leaving 4 bases not matched to a gene. The CDR3 length is 14 residues. CDR1 is MDHEN, CDR2 SYDVKM, per germline. DNA for the CDR3: TGTGCCAGCAGTCCGGACAGGAGCCAAGAGACCCAGTACTTC. This codes for CASSPDRSQETQYF.

The V gene is TRBV6-6, the J gene TRBJ1-3; possibly TRBD1 for D (5 bases). The CDR3 covers 15 residues. The V gene lost 6 bases and the J gene lost 2 bases, with 14 bases spanning the gap. CDR1 and CDR2 from the germline V gene are MNHNY and SVGAGI (reference sequence). In nucleotides, the CDR3 is TGTGCCAGCAGCACCGCAGGGTCGCCTGGAAACACCATATATTTT. This gives the protein CASSTAGSPGNTIYF.

The chain is built from TRBV19 and TRBJ1-5; 9 bases line up with TRBD1. Germline loops: CDR1 LNHDA, CDR2 SQIVND (reference sequence). J gave up 6 bases and V 2 bases, and 8 bases lay outside the gene matches. The CDR3 covers 16 residues. The CDR3 sequence is CASSINHRGRGQPQHF. The DNA of the CDR3 is TGTGCCAGTAGTATAAACCACAGGGGGCGAGGTCAGCCCCAGCATTTT. The whole variable domain, filled in from reference TRBV19 and TRBJ1-5, reads DGGITQSPKYLFRKEGQNVTLSCEQNLNHDAMYWYRQDPGQGLRLIYYSQIVNDFQKGDIAEGYSVSREKKESFPLTVTSAQKNPTAFYLCASSINHRGRGQPQHFGDGTRLSIL.

The V gene is TRBV5-6, the J gene TRBJ2-2; 9 bases agree with TRBD1. Germline loops: CDR1 SGHDT, CDR2 YYEEEE. V lost 3 bases, J lost 5 bases, and 5 bases stayed unmatched. The CDR3 sequence is 15 residues long. The DNA for the CDR3 is TGTGCCAGCAGCTCGACAGGGGGAGAGACCGGGGAGCTGTTTTTT. Its translation: CASSSTGGETGELFF.

As regards this clone: Germline and junction disagree at one end, which may indicate a read error. The J gene is TRBJ2-7, the V gene TRBV7-9, with TRBD1 identical over 7 bases. This CDR3 is 14 amino acids long. In germline, CDR1 is SEHNR, CDR2 FQNEAQ (reference sequence). CDR3 DNA: TGTGCCAGCGGCTTAGGACAGGACCCCTACGAGCAGTACTTC. Translating it yields CASGLGQDPYEQYF.

V usage is TRBV28 and J usage is TRBJ2-1; 14 nucleotides agree with TRBD2. Germline values: CDR1 MDHEN, CDR2 SYDVKM. The CDR3 extends over 16 amino acids. V lost 3 bases to trimming and J lost 6 bases; unmatched junction nucleotides: 4. In nucleotides, the CDR3 is TGTGCCAGCAGTTTTCGGACTAGCGGGAGGCCCAATGAGCAGTTCTTC. Amino acids: CASSFRTSGRPNEQFF. Full variable domain (missing parts from reference TRBV28 and TRBJ2-1): DVKVTQSSRYLVKRTGEKVFLECVQDMDHENMFWYRQDPGLGLRLIYFSYDVKMKEKGDIPEGYSVSREKKERFSLILESASTNQTSMYLCASSFRTSGRPNEQFFGPGTRLTVL.

The rearrangement joins TRBV4-2 to TRBJ2-5; D perhaps matches TRBD2 (6 bases). The CDR3 contains 17 residues. Germline V gives CDR1 LGHNA, CDR2 YNFKEQ. The V and J ends lost 1 base and 0 bases respectively, with 15 bases between them. As DNA, the CDR3 is TGTGCCAGCAGCCAAGGAAGGGGACTTACCTACCAAGAGACCCAGTACTTC. It is translated as CASSQGRGLTYQETQYF.